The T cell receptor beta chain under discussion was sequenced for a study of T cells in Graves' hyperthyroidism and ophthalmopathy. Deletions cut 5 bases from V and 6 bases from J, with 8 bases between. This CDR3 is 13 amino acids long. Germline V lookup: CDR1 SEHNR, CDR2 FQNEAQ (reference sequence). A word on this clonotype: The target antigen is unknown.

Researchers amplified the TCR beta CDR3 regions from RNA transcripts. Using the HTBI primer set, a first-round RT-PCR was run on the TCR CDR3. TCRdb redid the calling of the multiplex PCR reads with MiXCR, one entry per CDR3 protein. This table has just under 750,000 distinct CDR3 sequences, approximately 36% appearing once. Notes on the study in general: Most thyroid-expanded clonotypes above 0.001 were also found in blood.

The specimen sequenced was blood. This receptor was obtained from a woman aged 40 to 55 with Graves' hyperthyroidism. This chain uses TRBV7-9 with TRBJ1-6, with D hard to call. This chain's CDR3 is CASSPPANSPLHF. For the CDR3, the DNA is TGTGCCAGCAGCCCACCCGCTAATTCACCCCTCCACTTT.